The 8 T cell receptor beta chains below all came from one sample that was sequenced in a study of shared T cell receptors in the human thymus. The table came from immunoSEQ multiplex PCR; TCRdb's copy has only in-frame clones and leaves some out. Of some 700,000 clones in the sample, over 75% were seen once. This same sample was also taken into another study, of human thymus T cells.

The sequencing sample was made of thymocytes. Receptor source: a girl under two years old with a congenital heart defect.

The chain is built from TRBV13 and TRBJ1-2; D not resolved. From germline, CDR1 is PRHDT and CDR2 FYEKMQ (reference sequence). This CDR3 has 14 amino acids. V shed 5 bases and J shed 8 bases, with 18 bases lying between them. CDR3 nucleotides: TGTGCCAGCAGCCCATTTCGGGAACATAAAGGCTACACCTTC. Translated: CASSPFREHKGYTF. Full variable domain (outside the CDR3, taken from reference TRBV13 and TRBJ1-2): AAGVIQSPRHLIKEKRETATLKCYPIPRHDTVYWYQQGPGQDPQFLISFYEKMQSDKGSIPDRFSAQQFSDYHSELNMSSLELGDSALYFCASSPFREHKGYTFGSGTRLTVV.

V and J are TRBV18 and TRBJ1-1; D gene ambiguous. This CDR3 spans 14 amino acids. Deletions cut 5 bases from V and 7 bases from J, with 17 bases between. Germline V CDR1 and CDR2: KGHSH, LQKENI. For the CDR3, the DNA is TGTGCCAGCTCATCTTGGAGGCGCGCAAATGAAGCTTTCTTT. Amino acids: CASSSWRRANEAFF. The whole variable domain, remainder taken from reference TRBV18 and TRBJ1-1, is NAGVMQNPRHLVRRRGQEARLRCSPMKGHSHVYWYRQLPEEGLKFMVYLQKENIIDESGMPKERFSAEFPKEGPSILRIQQVVRGDSAAYFCASSSWRRANEAFFGQGTRLTVV.

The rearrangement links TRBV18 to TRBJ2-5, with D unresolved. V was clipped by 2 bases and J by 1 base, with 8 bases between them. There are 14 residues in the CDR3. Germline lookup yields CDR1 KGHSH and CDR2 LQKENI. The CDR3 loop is CASSPWAAQETQYF. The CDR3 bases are TGTGCCAGCTCACCATGGGCAGCCCAAGAGACCCAGTACTTC. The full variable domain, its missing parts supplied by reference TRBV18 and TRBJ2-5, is NAGVMQNPRHLVRRRGQEARLRCSPMKGHSHVYWYRQLPEEGLKFMVYLQKENIIDESGMPKERFSAEFPKEGPSILRIQQVVRGDSAAYFCASSPWAAQETQYFGPGTRLLVL.

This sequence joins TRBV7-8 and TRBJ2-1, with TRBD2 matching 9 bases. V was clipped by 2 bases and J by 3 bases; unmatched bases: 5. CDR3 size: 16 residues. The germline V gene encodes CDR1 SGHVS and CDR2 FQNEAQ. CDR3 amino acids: CASSLSDSGGYNEQFF. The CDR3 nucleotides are TGTGCCAGCAGCTTATCGGATAGCGGGGGCTACAATGAGCAGTTCTTC.

Here the CDR3 DNA reads TGTGCCAGCAGTCCAACGACAGGGCTACGCTACGAGCAGTACTTC. Its translation: CASSPTTGLRYEQYF. V and J are TRBV28 and TRBJ2-7; TRBD1 matches at 7 bases. CDR3 size: 15 residues. Germline lookup yields CDR1 MDHEN and CDR2 SYDVKM. V lost 5 bases to trimming and J lost 3 bases; unmatched junction nucleotides: 10.

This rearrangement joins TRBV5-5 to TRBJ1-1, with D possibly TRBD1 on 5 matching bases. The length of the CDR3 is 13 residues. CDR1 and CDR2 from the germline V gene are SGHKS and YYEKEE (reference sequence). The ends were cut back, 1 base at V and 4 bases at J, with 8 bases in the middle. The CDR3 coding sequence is TGTGCCAGCAGCTTGTGGGGGGGCACTGAAGCTTTCTTT. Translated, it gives CASSLWGGTEAFF.

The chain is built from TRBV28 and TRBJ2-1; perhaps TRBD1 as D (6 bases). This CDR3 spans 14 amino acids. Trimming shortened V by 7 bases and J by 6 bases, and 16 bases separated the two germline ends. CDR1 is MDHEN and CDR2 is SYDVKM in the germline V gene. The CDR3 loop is CASTRTAPGNEQFF. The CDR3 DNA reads TGTGCCAGCACCCGGACAGCCCCGGGCAATGAGCAGTTCTTC. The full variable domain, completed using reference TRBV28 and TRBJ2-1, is DVKVTQSSRYLVKRTGEKVFLECVQDMDHENMFWYRQDPGLGLRLIYFSYDVKMKEKGDIPEGYSVSREKKERFSLILESASTNQTSMYLCASTRTAPGNEQFFGPGTRLTVL.

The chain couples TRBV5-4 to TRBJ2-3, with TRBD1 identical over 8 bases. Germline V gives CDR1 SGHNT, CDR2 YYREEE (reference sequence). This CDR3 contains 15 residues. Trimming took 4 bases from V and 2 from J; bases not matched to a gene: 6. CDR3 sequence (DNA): TGTGCCAGCAGCGACCGGGACAGGTTCACAGATACGCAGTATTTT. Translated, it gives CASSDRDRFTDTQYF.